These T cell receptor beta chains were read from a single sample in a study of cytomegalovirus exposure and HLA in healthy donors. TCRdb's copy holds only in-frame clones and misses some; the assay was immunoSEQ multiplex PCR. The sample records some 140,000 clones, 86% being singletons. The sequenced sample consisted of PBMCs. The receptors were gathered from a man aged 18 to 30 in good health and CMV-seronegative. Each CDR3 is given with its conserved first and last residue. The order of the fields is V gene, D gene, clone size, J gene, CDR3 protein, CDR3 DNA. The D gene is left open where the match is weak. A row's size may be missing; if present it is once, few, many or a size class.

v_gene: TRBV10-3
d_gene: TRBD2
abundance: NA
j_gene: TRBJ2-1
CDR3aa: CAISGTSGPSSYNEQFF
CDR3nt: TGTGCCATCAGTGGTACTAGCGGGCCTAGCTCCTACAATGAGCAGTTCTTC

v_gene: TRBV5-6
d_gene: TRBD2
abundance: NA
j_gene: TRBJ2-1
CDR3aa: CASRGTSASNEQFF
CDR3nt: TGTGCCAGCAGAGGGACTAGCGCCAGCAATGAGCAGTTCTTC

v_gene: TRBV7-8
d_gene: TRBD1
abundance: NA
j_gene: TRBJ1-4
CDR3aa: CASSLRSTGTNEKLFF
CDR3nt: TGTGCCAGCAGCTTAAGGTCGACAGGGACTAATGAAAAACTGTTTTTT

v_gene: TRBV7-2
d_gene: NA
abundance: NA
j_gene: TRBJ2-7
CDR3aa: CASSLWGVPPYEQYF
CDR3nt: TGTGCCAGCAGCTTATGGGGAGTCCCACCCTACGAGCAGTACTTC

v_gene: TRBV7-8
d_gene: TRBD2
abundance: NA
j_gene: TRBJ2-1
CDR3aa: CASSPDQLAGRQQFF
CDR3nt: TGTGCCAGCAGCCCAGACCAGTTAGCGGGACGGCAGCAGTTCTTC

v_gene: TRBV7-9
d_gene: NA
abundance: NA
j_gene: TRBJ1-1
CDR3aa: CASSPTTAMNTEAFF
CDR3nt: TGTGCCAGCAGCCCAACGACAGCTATGAACACTGAAGCTTTCTTT

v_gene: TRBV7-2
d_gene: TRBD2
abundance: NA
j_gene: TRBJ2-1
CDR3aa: CASSPLVSGSDYNEQFF
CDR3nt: TGTGCCAGCAGCCCGTTGGTTAGCGGGAGCGATTACAATGAGCAGTTCTTC

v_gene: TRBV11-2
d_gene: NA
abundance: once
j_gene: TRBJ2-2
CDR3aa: CATDARLGGRTGELFF
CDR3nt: TGTGCCACGGATGCCCGTCTTGGGGGCAGGACCGGGGAGCTGTTTTTT

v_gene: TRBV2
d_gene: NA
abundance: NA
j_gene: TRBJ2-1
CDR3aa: CASSEAGTEQFF
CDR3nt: TGTGCCAGCAGTGAGGCCGGGACAGAGCAGTTCTTC

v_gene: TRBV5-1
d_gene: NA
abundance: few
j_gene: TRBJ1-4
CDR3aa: CASRQTEFNEKLFF
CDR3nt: TGCGCCAGCAGACAAACAGAATTTAATGAAAAACTGTTTTTT

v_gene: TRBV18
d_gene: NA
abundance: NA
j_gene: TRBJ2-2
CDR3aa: CASSLSQGNTGELFF
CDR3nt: TGTGCCAGCTCACTATCTCAGGGGAACACCGGGGAGCTGTTTTTT

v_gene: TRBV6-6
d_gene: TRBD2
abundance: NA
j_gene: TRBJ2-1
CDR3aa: CASSSKGLAGTNEQFF
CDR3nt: TGTGCCAGCAGTTCCAAAGGACTAGCGGGAACCAATGAGCAGTTCTTC

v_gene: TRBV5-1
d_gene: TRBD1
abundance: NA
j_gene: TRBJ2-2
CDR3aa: CASRQGGNPNTGELFF
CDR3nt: TGCGCCAGCCGACAGGGGGGGAATCCGAACACCGGGGAGCTGTTTTTT

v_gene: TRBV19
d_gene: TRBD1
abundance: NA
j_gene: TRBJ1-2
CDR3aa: CASSTGQGRVRVSGYTF
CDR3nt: TGTGCCAGTAGCACGGGACAGGGGCGGGTTCGCGTCAGTGGCTACACCTTC

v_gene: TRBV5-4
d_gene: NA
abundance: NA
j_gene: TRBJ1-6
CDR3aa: CASSSRGSFSPLHF
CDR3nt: TGTGCCAGCAGCTCGCGGGGATCTTTTTCACCCCTCCACTTT

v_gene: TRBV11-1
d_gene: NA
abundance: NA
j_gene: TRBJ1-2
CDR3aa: CASSLGGGHRYGYTF
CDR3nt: TGTGCCAGCAGCTTAGGGGGGGGACATAGATATGGCTACACCTTC

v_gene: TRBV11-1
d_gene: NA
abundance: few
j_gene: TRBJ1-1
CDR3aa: CASSFLLRDTEAFF
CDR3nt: TGTGCCAGCAGCTTCCTACTCAGGGACACTGAAGCTTTCTTT

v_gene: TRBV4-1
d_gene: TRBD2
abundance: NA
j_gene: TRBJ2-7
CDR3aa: CASSGGRTSGFEQYF
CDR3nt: TGCGCCAGCAGCGGGGGCCGGACTAGCGGCTTCGAGCAGTACTTC

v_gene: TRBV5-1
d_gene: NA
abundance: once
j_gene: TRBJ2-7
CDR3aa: CASSLAGSNRAYEQYF
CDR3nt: TGCGCCAGCAGCTTGGCCGGAAGTAACCGGGCCTACGAGCAGTACTTC

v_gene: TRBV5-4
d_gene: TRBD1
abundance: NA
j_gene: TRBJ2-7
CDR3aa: CASSFSTGQGYEQYF
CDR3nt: TGTGCCAGCAGCTTTTCTACAGGACAGGGGTACGAGCAGTACTTC

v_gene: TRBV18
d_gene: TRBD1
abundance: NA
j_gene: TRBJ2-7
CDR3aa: CASSPGTDNYEQYF
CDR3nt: TGTGCCAGCTCACCGGGGACAGATAACTACGAGCAGTACTTC

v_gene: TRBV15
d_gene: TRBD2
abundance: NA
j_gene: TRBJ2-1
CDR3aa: CATSRDFASGGQSSYNEQFF
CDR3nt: TGTGCCACCAGCAGAGATTTTGCTAGCGGGGGGCAGAGCTCCTACAATGAGCAGTTCTTC

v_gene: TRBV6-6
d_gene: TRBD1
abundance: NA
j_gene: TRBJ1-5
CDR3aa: CASTAVPTGANQPQHF
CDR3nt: TGTGCCAGCACCGCGGTACCTACAGGGGCCAATCAGCCCCAGCATTTT

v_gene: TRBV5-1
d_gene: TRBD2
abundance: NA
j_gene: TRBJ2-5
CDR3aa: CASSLFSSGGAETQYF
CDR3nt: TGCGCCAGCAGCTTGTTTTCTAGCGGGGGGGCGGAGACCCAGTACTTC

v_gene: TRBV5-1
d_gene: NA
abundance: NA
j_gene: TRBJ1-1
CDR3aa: CASSRGTPAGNTEAFF
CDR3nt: TGCGCCAGCAGCCGCGGGACGCCGGCGGGGAACACTGAAGCTTTCTTT

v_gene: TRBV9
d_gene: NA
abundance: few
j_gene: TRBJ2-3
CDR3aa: CASSVDDSRTPGTQYF
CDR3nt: TGTGCCAGCAGCGTAGACGACTCCCGAACTCCCGGTACGCAGTATTTT

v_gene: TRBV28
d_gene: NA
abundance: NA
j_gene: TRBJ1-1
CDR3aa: CASRTELQGTEAFF
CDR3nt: TGTGCCAGCAGGACAGAATTACAGGGCACTGAAGCTTTCTTT

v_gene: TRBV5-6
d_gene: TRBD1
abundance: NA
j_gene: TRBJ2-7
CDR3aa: CASSFGQGEYF
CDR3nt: TGTGCCAGCAGCTTCGGACAGGGCGAATACTTC

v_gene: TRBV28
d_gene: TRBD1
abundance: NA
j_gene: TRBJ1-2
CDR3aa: CASSLRRDSYGYTF
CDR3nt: TGTGCCAGCAGTTTAAGGAGGGACAGCTATGGCTACACCTTC

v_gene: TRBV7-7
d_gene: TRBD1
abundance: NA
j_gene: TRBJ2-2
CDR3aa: CASSATGAGELFF
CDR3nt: TGTGCCAGCAGCGCAACAGGGGCCGGGGAGCTGTTTTTT

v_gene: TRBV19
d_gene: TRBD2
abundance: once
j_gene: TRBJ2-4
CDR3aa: CASTPAGGLNIQYF
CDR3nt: TGTGCCAGTACCCCAGCGGGAGGATTGAACATTCAGTACTTC